Presented here are 7 T cell receptor beta chains from one specimen sequenced in a study of T cell repertoires in cytomegalovirus infection. From the reads, TCRdb called clonotypes with MiXCR, one entry per CDR3 protein. The repertoire holds some 77,000 distinct CDR3 sequences, more than 3% seen once, with around 4.9% in the top ten. The sample comprised PBMCs. Receptors were obtained from a human donor in good health (CMV status not recorded). Some clones in this sample may be carry-over from other donors' samples.

This rearrangement joins TRBV18 to TRBJ1-5; D is unresolved. CDR3 length: 16 amino acids. Germline V gene lookup returns CDR1 KGHSH and CDR2 LQKENI. V shed 1 base and J shed 0 bases, with 10 bases lying between them. The CDR3 sequence is CASSPRVMVSNQPQHF. In DNA, the CDR3 is TGTGCCAGCTCACCACGGGTTATGGTTAGCAATCAGCCCCAGCATTTT.

This clonotype occurred many times. V and J are TRBV12-3 or TRBV12-4 and TRBJ1-2; D call uncertain. The CDR3 spans 14 residues. The ends were cut back, 3 bases at V and 7 bases at J, with 15 bases in the middle. The CDR3 DNA is TGTGCCAGCAGTTTTAGTGGTGCCCCCCTTGGCTACACCTTC. Translation: CASSFSGAPLGYTF.

This clonotype has ten or more counts. The V and J genes are TRBV20-1 and TRBJ1-3; TRBD1 agrees at 7 bases. Germline V CDR1 and CDR2: DFQATT, SNEGSKA (reference sequence). This CDR3 has 13 residues. Losses at the gene ends were 5 bases for V and 7 bases for J; bases not matched to a gene: 8. CDR3 residues: CSAHRQGRNTIYF. DNA for the CDR3: TGCAGTGCTCACCGACAGGGCCGGAACACCATATATTTT.

Ten or more counts support this clonotype. This rearrangement joins TRBV19 to TRBJ2-2, with 10 bases identical to TRBD1. The germline CDR1 and CDR2 sequences are LNHDA and SQIVND (reference sequence). V gave up 5 bases and J gave up 13 bases; unmatched junction bases: 13. This CDR3 is 15 amino acids long. DNA for the CDR3: TGTGCCAGTAGTGCCCGGGACAGGGGCCCTCCCATGCTGTTTTTT. This translates into CASSARDRGPPMLFF.

This clonotype was observed at least ten times. The chain is built from TRBV24-1 and TRBJ2-5, with 8 bases aligning to TRBD1. Germline V CDR1 and CDR2: KGHDR, SFDVKD. CDR3 size: 14 residues. V dropped 3 bases and J dropped 3; count of bases not matched to a gene: 2. This CDR3 reads CATSDVTGEETQYF. As DNA, the CDR3 is TGTGCCACCAGTGATGTGACAGGGGAAGAGACCCAGTACTTC.

The table lists this clonotype with many counts. V and J are TRBV7-2 and TRBJ1-5; D call uncertain. The CDR3 loop spans 13 amino acids. V dropped 1 base and J dropped 7 bases, with 8 bases sitting between them. CDR1 and CDR2 from the germline V gene are SGHTA and FQGNSA. Here the CDR3 DNA reads TGTGCCAGCAGCTTAGATATCGAACAGCCCCAGCATTTT. It translates to CASSLDIEQPQHF.

The table lists this clonotype with many counts. This rearrangement joins TRBV7-2 to TRBJ1-1; no clear D gene. The CDR3 length is 16 residues. The germline gives CDR1 SGHTA, CDR2 FQGNSA. V lost 3 bases and J lost 0, with 14 bases in between. DNA of the CDR3: TGTGCCAGCAGCTTCGTCCGAATAGAGATGAACACTGAAGCTTTCTTT. Translated: CASSFVRIEMNTEAFF.